This TCR beta chain was recovered during a study of blood T cell repertoires in COVID-19. Study background: Sites in the United States, Italy and Spain provided acute and convalescent COVID-19 samples. Nucleic acid was either cDNA or gDNA, and it came from T cells, B-cell-depleted T cells, or PBMCs.

The CDR3 has 20 residues. V was cut by 4 bases and J by 0 bases, with 25 bases left in between. As handled by the study authors: The assay estimated nucleated cells by amplifying reference gene primers. The assay was immunoSEQ multiplex PCR, and TCRdb's table has in-frame clones only and misses some. That table furnishes V, J and clone size, whereas the DNA furnished D and trimming. The sample shows 150,000 or so clones, roughly nine tenths of them seen only once. Sequencing used peripheral blood. This receptor was taken from a man aged 55 to 70 with acute or convalescent COVID-19. The chain has TRBV5-3 and TRBJ1-4; no clear D. TRBV5-3 is an ORF; its function is uncertain. CDR3 coding DNA: TGTGCCAGAAGCGGCGTCACAAGTAGATATGGAGTTGCAACTAATGAAAAACTGTTTTTT. It translates to CARSGVTSRYGVATNEKLFF.